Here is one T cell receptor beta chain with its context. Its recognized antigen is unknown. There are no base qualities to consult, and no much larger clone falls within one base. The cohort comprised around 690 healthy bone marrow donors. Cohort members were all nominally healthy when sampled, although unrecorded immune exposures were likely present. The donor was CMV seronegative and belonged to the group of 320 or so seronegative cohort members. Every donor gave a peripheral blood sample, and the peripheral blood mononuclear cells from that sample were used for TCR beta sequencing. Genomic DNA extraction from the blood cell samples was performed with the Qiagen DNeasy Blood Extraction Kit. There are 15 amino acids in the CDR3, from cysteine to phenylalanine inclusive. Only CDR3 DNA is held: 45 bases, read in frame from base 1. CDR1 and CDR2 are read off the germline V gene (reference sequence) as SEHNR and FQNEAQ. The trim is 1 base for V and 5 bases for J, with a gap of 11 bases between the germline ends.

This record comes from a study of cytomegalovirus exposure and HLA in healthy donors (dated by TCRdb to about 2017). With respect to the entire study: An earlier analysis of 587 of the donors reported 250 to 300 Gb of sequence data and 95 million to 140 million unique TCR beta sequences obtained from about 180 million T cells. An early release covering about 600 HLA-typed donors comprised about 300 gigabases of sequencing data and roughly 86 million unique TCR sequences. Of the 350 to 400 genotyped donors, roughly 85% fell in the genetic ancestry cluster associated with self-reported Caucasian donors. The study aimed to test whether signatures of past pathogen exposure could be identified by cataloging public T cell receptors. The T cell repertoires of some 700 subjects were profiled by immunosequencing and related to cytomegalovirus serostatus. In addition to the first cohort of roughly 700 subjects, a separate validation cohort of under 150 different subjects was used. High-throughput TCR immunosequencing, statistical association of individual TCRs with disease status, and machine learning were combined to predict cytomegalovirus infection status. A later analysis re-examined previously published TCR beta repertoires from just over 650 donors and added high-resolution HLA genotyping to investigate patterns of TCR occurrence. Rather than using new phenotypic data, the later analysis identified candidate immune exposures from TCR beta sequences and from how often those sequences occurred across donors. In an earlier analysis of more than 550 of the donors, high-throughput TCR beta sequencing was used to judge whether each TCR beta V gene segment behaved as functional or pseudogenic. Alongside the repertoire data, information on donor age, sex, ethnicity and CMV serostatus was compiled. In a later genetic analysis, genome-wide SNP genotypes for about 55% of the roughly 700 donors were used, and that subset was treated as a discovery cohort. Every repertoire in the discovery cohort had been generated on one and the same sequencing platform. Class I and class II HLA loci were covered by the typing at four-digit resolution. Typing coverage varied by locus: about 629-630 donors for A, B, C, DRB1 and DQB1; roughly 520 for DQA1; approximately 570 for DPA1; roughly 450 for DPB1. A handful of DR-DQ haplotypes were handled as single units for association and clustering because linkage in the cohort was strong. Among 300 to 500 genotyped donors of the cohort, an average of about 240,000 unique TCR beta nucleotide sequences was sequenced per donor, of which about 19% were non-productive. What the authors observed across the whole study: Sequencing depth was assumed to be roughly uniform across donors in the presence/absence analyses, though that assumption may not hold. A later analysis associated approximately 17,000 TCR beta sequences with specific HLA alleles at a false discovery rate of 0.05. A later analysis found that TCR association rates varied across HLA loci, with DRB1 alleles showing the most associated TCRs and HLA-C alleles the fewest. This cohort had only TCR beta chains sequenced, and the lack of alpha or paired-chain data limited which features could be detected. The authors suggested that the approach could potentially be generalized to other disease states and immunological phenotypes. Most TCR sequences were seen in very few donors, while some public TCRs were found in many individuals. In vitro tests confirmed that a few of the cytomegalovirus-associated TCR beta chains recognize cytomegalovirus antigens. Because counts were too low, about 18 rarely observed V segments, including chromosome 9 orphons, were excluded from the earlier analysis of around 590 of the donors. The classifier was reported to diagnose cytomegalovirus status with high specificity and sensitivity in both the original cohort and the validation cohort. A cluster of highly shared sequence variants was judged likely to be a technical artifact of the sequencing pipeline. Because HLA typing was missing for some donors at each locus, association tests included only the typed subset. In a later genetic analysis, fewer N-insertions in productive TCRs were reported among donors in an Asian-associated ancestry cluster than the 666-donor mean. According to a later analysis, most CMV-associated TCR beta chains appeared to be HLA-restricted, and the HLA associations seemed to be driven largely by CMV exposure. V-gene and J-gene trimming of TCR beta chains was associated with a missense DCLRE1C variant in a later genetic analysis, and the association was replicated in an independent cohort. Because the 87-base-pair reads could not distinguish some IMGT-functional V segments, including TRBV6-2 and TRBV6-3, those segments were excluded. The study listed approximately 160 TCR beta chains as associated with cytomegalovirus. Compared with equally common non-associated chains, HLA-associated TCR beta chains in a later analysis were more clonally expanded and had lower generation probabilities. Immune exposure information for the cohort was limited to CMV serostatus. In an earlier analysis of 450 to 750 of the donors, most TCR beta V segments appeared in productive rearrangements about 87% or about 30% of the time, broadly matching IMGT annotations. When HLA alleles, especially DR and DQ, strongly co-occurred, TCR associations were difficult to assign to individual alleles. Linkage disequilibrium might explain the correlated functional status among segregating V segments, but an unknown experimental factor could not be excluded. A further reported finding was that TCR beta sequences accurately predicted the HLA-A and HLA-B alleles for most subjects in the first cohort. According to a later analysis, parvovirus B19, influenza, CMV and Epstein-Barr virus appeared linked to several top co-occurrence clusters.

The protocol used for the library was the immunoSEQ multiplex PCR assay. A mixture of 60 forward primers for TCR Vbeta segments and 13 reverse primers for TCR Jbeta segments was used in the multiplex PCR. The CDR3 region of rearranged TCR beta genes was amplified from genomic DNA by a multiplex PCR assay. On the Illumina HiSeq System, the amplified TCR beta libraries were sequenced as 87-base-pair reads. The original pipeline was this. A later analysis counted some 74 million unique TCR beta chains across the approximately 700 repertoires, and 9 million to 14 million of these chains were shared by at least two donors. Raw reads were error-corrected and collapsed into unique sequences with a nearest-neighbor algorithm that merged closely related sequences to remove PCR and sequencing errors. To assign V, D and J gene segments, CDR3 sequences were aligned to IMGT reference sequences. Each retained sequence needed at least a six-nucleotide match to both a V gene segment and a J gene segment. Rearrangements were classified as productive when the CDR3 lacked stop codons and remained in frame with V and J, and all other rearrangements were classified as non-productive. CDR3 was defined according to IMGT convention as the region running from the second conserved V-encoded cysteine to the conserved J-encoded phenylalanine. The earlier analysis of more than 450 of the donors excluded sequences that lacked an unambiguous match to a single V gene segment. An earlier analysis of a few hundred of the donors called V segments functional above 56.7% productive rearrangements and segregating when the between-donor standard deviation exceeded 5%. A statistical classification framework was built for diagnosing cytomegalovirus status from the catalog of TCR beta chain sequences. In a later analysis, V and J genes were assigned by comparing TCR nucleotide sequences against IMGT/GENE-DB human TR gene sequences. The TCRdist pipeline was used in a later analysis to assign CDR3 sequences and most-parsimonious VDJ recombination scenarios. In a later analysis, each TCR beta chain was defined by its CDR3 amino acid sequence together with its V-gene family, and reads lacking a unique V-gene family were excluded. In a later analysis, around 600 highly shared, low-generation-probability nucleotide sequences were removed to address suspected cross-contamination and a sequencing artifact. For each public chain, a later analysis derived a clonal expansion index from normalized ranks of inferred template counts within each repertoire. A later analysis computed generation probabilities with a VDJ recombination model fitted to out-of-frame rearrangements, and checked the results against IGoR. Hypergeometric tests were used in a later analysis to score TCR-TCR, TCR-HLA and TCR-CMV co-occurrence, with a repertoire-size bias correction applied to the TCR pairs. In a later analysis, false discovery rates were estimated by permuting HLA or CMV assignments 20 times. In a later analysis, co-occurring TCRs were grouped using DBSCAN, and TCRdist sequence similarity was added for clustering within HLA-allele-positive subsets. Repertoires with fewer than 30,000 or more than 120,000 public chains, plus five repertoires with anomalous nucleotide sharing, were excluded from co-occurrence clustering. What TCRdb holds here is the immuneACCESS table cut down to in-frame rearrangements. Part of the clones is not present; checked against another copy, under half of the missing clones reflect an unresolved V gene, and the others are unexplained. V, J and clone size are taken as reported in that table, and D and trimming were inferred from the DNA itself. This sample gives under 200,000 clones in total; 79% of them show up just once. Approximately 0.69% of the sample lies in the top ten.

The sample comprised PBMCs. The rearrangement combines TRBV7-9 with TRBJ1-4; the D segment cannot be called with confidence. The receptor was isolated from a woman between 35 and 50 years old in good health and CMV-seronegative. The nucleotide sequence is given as TGTGCCAGCAGCTTAGGAGCGCTACCAAATGAAAAACTGTTTTTT. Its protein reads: CASSLGALPNEKLFF.